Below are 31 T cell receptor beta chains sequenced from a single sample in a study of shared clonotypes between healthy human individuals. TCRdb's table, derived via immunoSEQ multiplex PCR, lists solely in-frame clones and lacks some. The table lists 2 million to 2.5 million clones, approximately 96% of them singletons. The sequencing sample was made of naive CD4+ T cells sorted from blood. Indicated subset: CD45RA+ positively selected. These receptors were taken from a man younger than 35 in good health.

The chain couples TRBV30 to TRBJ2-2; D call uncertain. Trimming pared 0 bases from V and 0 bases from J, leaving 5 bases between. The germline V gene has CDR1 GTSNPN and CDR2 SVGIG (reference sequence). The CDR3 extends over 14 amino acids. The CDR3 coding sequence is TGTGCCTGGAGTGTACCAGCGAACACCGGGGAGCTGTTTTTT. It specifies CAWSVPANTGELFF.

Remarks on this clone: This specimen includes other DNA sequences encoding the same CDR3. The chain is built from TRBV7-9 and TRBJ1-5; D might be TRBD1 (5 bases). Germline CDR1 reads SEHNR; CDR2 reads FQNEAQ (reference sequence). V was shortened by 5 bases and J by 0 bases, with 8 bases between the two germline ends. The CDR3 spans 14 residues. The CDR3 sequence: CASSQTGSNQPQHF. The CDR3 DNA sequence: TGTGCCAGCAGCCAAACAGGTAGCAATCAGCCCCAGCATTTT.

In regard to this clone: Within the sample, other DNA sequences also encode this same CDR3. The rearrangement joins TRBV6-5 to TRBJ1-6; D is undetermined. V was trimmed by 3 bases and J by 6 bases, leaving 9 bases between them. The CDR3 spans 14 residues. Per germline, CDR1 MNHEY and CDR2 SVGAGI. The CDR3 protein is CASSYGGSNSPLHF. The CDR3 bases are TGTGCCAGCAGTTATGGAGGGAGTAATTCACCCCTCCACTTT.

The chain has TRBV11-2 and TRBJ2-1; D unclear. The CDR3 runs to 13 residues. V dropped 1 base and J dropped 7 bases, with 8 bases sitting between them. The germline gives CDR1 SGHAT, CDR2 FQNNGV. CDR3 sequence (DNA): TGTGCCAGCAGCTTAGCCCGGGCGAATGAGCAGTTCTTC. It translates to CASSLARANEQFF.

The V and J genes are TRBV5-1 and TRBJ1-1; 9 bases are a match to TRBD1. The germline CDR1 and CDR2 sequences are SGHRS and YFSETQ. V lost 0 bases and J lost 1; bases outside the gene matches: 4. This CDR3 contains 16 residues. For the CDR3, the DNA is TGCGCCAGCAGCTTGGAGGCACAGGGGGCGAACACTGAAGCTTTCTTT. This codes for CASSLEAQGANTEAFF.

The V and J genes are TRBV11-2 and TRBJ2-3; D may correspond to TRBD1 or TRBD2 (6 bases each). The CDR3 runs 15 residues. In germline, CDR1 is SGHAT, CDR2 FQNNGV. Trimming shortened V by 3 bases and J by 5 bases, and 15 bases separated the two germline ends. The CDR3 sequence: CASSFTGAGVDTQYF. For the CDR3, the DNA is TGTGCCAGCAGCTTCACGGGGGCAGGGGTAGATACGCAGTATTTT.

CDR3 bases: TGTGCCAGTAAACAAGACTGGGACACTGAAGCTTTCTTT. Translation: CASKQDWDTEAFF. This sequence joins TRBV25-1 and TRBJ1-1; no clear D gene. The ends were cut back, 9 bases at V and 3 bases at J, with 14 bases in the middle. Per germline, CDR1 MGHDK and CDR2 SYGVNS. This CDR3 contains 13 residues.

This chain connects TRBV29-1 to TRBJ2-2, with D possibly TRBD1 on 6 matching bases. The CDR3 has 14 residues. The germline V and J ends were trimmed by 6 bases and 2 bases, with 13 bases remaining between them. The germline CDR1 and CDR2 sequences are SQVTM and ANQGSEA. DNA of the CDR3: TGCAGCGTACAGGGAAGCCGCAACACCGGGGAGCTGTTTTTT. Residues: CSVQGSRNTGELFF.

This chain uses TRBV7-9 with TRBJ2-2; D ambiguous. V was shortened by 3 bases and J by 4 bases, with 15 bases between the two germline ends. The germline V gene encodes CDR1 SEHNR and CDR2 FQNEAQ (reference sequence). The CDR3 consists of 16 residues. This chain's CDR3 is CASSLRLGLGTGELFF. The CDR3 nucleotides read TGTGCCAGCAGCTTGAGACTTGGTTTGGGCACCGGGGAGCTGTTTTTT. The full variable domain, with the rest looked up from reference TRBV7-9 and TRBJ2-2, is DTGVSQNPRHKITKRGQNVTFRCDPISEHNRLYWYRQTLGQGPEFLTYFQNEAQLEKSRLLSDRFSAERPKGSFSTLEIQRTEQGDSAMYLCASSLRLGLGTGELFFGEGSRLTVL.

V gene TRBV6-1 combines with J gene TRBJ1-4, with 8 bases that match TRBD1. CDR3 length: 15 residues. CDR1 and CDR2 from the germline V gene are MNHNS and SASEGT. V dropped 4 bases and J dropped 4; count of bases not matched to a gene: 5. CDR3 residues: CASSAGTGHNEKLFF. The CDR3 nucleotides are TGTGCCAGCAGTGCAGGGACAGGTCATAATGAAAAACTGTTTTTT.

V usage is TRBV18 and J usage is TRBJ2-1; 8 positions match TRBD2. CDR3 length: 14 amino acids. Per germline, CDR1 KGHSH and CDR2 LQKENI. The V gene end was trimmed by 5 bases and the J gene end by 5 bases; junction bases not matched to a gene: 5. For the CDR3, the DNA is TGTGCCAGCTCAAAAGGACTAGCTGACAATGAGCAGTTCTTC. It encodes CASSKGLADNEQFF.

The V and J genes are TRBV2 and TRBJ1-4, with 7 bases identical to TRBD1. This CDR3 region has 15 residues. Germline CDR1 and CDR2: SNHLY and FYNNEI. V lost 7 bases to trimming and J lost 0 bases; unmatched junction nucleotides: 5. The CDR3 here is CASNRDSATNEKLFF. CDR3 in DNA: TGTGCCAGCAACCGGGACAGCGCAACTAATGAAAAACTGTTTTTT.

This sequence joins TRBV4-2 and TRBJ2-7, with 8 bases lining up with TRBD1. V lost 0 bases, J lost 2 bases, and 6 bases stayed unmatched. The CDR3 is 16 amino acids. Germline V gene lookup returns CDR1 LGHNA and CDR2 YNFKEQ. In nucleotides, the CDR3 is TGTGCCAGCAGCCAAGACCACAGGGGGATCCCCTACGAGCAGTACTTC. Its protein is CASSQDHRGIPYEQYF.

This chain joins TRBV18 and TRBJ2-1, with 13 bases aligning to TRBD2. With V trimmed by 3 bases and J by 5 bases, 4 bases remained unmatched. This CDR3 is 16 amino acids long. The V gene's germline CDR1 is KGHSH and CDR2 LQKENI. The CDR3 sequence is CASSPTLAGGNNEQFF. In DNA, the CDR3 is TGTGCCAGCTCACCCACACTAGCGGGGGGGAACAATGAGCAGTTCTTC.

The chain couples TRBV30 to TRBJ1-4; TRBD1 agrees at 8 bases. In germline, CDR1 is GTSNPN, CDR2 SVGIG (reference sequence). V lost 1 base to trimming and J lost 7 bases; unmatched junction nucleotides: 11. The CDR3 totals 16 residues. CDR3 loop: CAWSGSRTGSFEKLFF. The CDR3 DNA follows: TGTGCCTGGAGTGGGTCCCGGACAGGGTCTTTTGAAAAACTGTTTTTT.

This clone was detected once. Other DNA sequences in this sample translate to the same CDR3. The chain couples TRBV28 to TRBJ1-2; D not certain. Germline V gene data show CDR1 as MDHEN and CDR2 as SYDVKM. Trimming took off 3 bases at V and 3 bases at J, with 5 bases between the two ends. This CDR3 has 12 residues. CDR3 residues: CASSLSDYGYTF. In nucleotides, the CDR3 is TGTGCCAGCAGTTTGTCGGACTATGGCTACACCTTC.

CDR3 coding DNA: TGTGCCAGCAGCTTGGTGGGTAGCGGCTACTCCTACGAGCAGTACTTC. Its protein product is CASSLVGSGYSYEQYF. The V gene is TRBV5-4, the J gene TRBJ2-7; TRBD2 might be the D (6 bases). V was cut by 0 bases and J by 0 bases, with 13 bases left in between. Germline V lookup: CDR1 SGHNT, CDR2 YYREEE (reference sequence). This CDR3 spans 16 amino acids.

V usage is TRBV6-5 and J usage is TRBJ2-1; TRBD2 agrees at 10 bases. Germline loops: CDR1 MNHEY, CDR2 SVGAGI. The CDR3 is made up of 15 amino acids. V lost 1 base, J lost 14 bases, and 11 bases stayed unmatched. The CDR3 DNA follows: TGTGCCAGCAGTTACTACGGGACTAGCGACGATTCGGAGTTCTTC. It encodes CASSYYGTSDDSEFF.

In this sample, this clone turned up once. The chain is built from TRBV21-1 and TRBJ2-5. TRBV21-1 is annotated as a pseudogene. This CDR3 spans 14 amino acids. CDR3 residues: CASSNQGHQETQYF. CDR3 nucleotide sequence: TGTGCCAGCAGCAACCAAGGGCATCAAGAGACCCAGTACTTC.

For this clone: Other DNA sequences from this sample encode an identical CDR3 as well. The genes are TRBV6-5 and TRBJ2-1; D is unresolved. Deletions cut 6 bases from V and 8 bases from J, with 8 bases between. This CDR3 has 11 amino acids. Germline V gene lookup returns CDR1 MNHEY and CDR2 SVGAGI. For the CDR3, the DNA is TGTGCCAGCAGGAGACTGGATGAGCAGTTCTTC. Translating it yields CASRRLDEQFF.

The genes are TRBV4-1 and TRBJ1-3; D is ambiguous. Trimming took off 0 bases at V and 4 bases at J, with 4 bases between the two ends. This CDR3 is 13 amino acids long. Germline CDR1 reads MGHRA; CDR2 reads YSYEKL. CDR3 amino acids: CASSQDPGNTIYF. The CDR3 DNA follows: TGCGCCAGCAGCCAAGATCCCGGAAACACCATATATTTT.

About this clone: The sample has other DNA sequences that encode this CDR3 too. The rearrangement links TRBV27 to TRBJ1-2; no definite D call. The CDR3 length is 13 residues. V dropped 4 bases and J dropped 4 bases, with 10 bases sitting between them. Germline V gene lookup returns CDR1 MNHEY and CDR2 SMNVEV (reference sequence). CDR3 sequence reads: CASSYRGSYGYTF. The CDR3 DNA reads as TGTGCCAGCAGTTACCGGGGAAGCTATGGCTACACCTTC.

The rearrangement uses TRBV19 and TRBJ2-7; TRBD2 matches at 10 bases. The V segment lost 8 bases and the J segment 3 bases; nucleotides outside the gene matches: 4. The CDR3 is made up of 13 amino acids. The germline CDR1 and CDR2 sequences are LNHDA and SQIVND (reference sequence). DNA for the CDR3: TGTGCCAGTTTCCTAGCGGGGGTCTACGAGCAGTACTTC. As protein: CASFLAGVYEQYF.

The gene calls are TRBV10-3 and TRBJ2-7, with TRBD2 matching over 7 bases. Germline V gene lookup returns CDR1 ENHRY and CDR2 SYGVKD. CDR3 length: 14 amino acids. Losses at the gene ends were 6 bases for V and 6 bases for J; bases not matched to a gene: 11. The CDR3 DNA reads TGTGCCATCAGGTTAGCGGGCACCGGCTCCGAGCAGTACTTC. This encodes CAIRLAGTGSEQYF.

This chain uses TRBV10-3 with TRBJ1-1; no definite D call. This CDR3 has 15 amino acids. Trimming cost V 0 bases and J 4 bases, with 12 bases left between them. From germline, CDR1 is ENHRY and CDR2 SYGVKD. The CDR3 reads CAISESDAPGTEAFF. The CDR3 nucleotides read TGTGCCATCAGTGAGTCGGACGCCCCAGGCACTGAAGCTTTCTTT.

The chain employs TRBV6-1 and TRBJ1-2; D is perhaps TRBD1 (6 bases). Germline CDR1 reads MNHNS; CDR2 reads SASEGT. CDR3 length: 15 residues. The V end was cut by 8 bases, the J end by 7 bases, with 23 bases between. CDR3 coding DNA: TGTGCCAGCGTAAAGTGGGGGCGCGAGATAAGTGGCTACACCTTC. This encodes CASVKWGREISGYTF.

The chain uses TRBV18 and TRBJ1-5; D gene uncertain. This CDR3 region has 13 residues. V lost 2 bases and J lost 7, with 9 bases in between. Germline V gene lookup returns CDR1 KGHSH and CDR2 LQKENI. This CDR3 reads CASSPVEGQPQHF. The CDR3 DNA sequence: TGTGCCAGCTCACCAGTTGAGGGACAGCCCCAGCATTTT.

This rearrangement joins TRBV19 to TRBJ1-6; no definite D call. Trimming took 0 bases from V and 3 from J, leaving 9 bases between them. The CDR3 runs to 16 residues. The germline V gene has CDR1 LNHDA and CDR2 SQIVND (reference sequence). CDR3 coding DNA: TGTGCCAGTAGTATAGAGGAACAGCGCTATAATTCACCCCTCCACTTT. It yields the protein CASSIEEQRYNSPLHF.

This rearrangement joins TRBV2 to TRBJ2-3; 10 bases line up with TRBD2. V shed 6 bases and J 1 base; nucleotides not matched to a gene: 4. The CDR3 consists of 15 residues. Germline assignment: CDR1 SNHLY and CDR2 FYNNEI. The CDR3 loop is CASSLLAGGTDTQYF. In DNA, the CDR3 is TGTGCCAGCAGCCTCCTAGCGGGGGGCACAGATACGCAGTATTTT.

The CDR3 nucleotides are TGTGCCAGCAGCCCGTCTTACAGGGGAGTCTATGGCTACACCTTC. As protein: CASSPSYRGVYGYTF. The rearrangement joins TRBV28 to TRBJ1-2; 7 bases match TRBD1. The CDR3 is made up of 15 amino acids. V lost 6 bases, J lost 4 bases, and 11 bases stayed unmatched. Germline values: CDR1 MDHEN, CDR2 SYDVKM.

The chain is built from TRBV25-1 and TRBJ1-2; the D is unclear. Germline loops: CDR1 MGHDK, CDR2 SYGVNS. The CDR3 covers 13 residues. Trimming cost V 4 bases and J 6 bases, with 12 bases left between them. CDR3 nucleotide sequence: TGTGCCAGCAGTGTCCGGGAAACGGATGGCTACACCTTC. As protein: CASSVRETDGYTF.